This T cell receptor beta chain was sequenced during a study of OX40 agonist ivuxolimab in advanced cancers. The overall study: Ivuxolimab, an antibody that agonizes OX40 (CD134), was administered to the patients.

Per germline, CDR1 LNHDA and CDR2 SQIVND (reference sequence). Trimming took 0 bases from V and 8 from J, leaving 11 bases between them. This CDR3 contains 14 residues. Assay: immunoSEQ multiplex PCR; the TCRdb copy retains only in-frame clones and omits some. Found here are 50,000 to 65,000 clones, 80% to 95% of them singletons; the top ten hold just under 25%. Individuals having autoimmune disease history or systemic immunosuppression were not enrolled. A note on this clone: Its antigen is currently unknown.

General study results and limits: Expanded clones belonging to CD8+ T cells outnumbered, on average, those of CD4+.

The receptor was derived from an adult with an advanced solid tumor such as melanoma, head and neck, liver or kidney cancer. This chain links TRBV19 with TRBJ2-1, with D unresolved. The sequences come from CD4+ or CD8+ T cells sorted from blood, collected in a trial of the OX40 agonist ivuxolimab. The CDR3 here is CASSIEVGFHEQFF. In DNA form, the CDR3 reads TGTGCCAGTAGTATAGAGGTTGGGTTTCATGAGCAGTTCTTC. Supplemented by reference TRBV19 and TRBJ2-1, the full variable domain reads DGGITQSPKYLFRKEGQNVTLSCEQNLNHDAMYWYRQDPGQGLRLIYYSQIVNDFQKGDIAEGYSVSREKKESFPLTVTSAQKNPTAFYLCASSIEVGFHEQFFGPGTRLTVL.